These T cell receptor beta chains were read from a single sample in a study of CXCR4 blockade with PD-1 therapy in pancreatic cancer. Measured with immunoSEQ multiplex PCR; TCRdb has only the in-frame clones, and not every one. Among more than 90 clones listed, roughly 36% were seen once. The source material was tumor tissue. Receptors originate from a human donor with pancreatic ductal adenocarcinoma. The CDR3 runs from the conserved cysteine through the conserved F or W. The D gene is left open where the match is weak. The size of a clone is reported for some rows only, either as once, few or many, or as a class for expanded clones.

>.|.|TRBJ2-7|TRBV11-3
CASSLATRAYEQYF
TGTGCCAGCAGCTTGGCAACTAGAGCCTACGAGCAGTACTTC
>few|.|TRBJ2-6|TRBV11-3
CASSNRRRQSRANVLTF
TGTGCCAGCAGCAACCGGAGACGACAAAGTCGGGCCAACGTCCTGACTTTC
>.|.|TRBJ1-5|TRBV28
CASSLRGDQPQHF
TGTGCCAGCAGCCTTCGGGGCGATCAGCCCCAGCATTTT
>.|.|TRBJ1-1|TRBV28
CASRPGRMGTEAFF
TGTGCCAGCAGGCCGGGGAGGATGGGCACTGAAGCTTTCTTT
>.|.|TRBJ2-7|TRBV19
CASSIGQIHYEQYF
TGTGCCAGTAGTATCGGGCAGATCCACTACGAGCAGTACTTC
>.|.|TRBJ2-5|TRBV28
CASSDSRLYQETQYF
TGTGCCAGCAGCGACTCCAGGTTGTACCAAGAGACCCAGTACTTC
>.|.|TRBJ2-2|TRBV18
CASSPPDREFSGELFF
TGTGCCAGCTCACCACCGGACAGAGAGTTTTCCGGGGAGCTGTTTTTT
>hyperexpanded|.|TRBJ1-1|TRBV6-8
CASSALLPPEAFF
TGTGCCAGCAGTGCCCTCCTACCACCTGAAGCTTTCTTT
>.|.|TRBJ1-1|TRBV28
CVSSLGGVEAFF
TGTGTCAGCAGTTTAGGGGGAGTTGAAGCTTTCTTT
>.|.|TRBJ1-1|TRBV28
CASSLRGESEAFF
TGTGCCAGCAGTTTACGGGGGGAAAGTGAAGCTTTCTTT
>.|TRBD2|TRBJ2-7|TRBV6-7
CASRKSGTSGSYEQYF
TGTGCCAGCAGAAAGTCCGGGACTAGCGGGAGTTACGAGCAGTACTTC
>.|.|TRBJ2-3|TRBV19
CASTPSAGGTDTQYF
TGTGCCAGTACTCCCTCAGCGGGCGGCACAGATACGCAGTATTTT
>.|.|TRBJ2-3|TRBV15
CATSRDLWGDTQYF
TGTGCCACCAGCAGAGATCTATGGGGAGATACGCAGTATTTT
>few|TRBD2|TRBJ2-3|TRBV4-1
CASSQDVLAGDDTQYF
TGCGCCAGCAGCCAAGATGTCCTAGCGGGGGACGATACGCAGTATTTT
>few|.|TRBJ1-3|TRBV10-3
CAIRDTTSSGNTIYF
TGTGCCATCAGGGACACGACCTCCTCTGGAAACACCATATATTTT
>.|.|TRBJ2-3|TRBV12-5
CASGLVPSSDTQYF
TGTGCTAGTGGTTTGGTACCCTCGTCAGATACGCAGTATTTT
>.|TRBD2|TRBJ2-7|TRBV5-1
CASSLYSSGGSYEQYF
TGCGCCAGCAGCTTGTATTCTAGCGGGGGCTCCTACGAGCAGTACTTC